This TCR beta chain was observed in a study of blood T cell repertoires in COVID-19. The method was immunoSEQ multiplex PCR; TCRdb's version includes in-frame clones alone and lacks a portion of them. The data hold about 140,000 clones, with over 70% observed a single time. The germline gives CDR1 SGHRS, CDR2 YFSETQ. CDR3 size: 17 residues. V was cut by 0 bases and J by 1 base, with 16 bases left in between. The rearrangement uses TRBV5-1 and TRBJ2-5; a possible D gene is TRBD2 (5 bases). Sequences were obtained from peripheral blood. The TCR was taken from a woman aged 45 to 65 with acute or convalescent COVID-19. CDR3: CASSLVWPQEGQETQYF. CDR3 DNA sequence: TGCGCCAGCAGCTTGGTTTGGCCCCAAGAGGGCCAAGAGACCCAGTACTTC.